This TCR beta chain was profiled in a study of human CD8 memory T cell subsets (dated by TCRdb to the early 2020s). Background for the entire study: To assess how stem-like (TSTEM), progenitor exhausted-like (TPEX) and effector memory CD8+ T cell subsets are clonally related, the TCRbeta repertoires of these three subsets were compared. Six donors each provided TSTEM, TPEX and effector memory subsets, and TCRbeta repertoires were obtained from all six. Findings and caveats that apply to the study as a whole: TSTEM and TPEX subsets showed similarly high normalized Shannon-Wiener diversity, whereas effector memory subsets were comparatively less diverse. Based on Chao1 estimates, TSTEM subsets appeared to have greater repertoire diversity than TPEX subsets, which may reflect a broader range of specificities. Only TCRbeta chains were sequenced, and repertoire comparisons rested on a handful of donors tested with paired t-tests and Bonferroni correction. Although both stem-like subsets shared clonotypes with effector memory cells, the overlap between TSTEM and TPEX repertoires was minimal, suggesting distinct antigen spectra for the TSTEM and TPEX subsets.

From the germline V gene, CDR1 is MNHNS and CDR2 is SASEGT. CDR3 length: 15 amino acids, cysteine to phenylalanine. No DNA is recorded. A Human TCR Profiling Kit was used to prepare UMI-labeled 5' RACE TCRbeta libraries. Every TCRbeta library was prepared in parallel, with the same number of PCR cycles used for all of the libraries. The published analysis was carried out like this. Between roughly 3,000 and 18,000 functional CDR3beta clonotypes were contained in each TCRbeta library. UMI extraction and consensus assembly used MIGEC 1.2.9, requiring at least three reads per UMI. MiXCR 3.0.3 was used to extract in-frame CDR3beta repertoires. Each sample was downsampled to 42,000 randomly selected UMIs before diversity metrics were calculated in VDJtools 1.2.1. For each sample pair, the repertoire overlap metrics D, R and F2 were calculated in VDJtools using the top 3,000 clones. TCRdb reprocessed the raw reads; every CDR3 protein sequence is a single record, and DNA is not supplied. None of the V and J calls come from the authors' own analysis; TCRdb made them. The sample has fewer than 20,000 distinct CDR3 sequences on record. The top ten constitute 5.4% of the sample.

In regard to this clonotype: The specificity of this receptor is unknown.

Density gradient separation was used to isolate peripheral blood mononuclear cells from buffy coats of healthy donors. In the study, total CD8+ T cells were enriched by negative magnetic separation with EasySep or MojoSort CD8+ T cell isolation kits. For each subset, total RNA was extracted using an RNeasy Mini Kit from duplicate vials of roughly 150,000 sorted CD8+ T cells. PBMCs were used either fresh or after being cryopreserved in fetal bovine serum containing roughly 10% DMSO. Fluorescence-activated cell sorting on a FACSAria III was used to sort CD8+ T cell subsets to purity. The rearranged chain carries TRBV6-1 and TRBJ2-1. The clonotype was recovered from a human donor in good health. Source material: CD8+ T cells from PBMCs. The CDR3 is CASSEMRGSYNEQFF.